The 5 T cell receptor beta chains below come from one sample, sequenced in a study of blood T cell repertoires in COVID-19. Clones were read by immunoSEQ multiplex PCR, and TCRdb kept only the in-frame ones, dropping some. The sample has 110,000 or so clones; around 85% are singletons. Sequenced material: peripheral blood. These TCRs come from a middle-aged man with acute or convalescent COVID-19.

This chain uses TRBV10-2 with TRBJ2-2, with a possible D match to TRBD2 (6 bases). This CDR3 comprises 14 residues. Trimming stripped 3 bases from V and 7 bases from J, with 12 bases between. Germline-derived CDR1 and CDR2 are WSHSY and SAAADI. The CDR3 sequence: CASSDLAFGGELFF. The CDR3 bases are TGCGCCAGCAGTGATCTAGCGTTCGGCGGGGAGCTGTTTTTT.

This clone turned up a few times. This chain uses TRBV9 with TRBJ2-3, with 7 bases lining up with TRBD1. V was pared by 0 bases and J by 6 bases, with 7 bases of the junction left unmatched. The CDR3 runs to 15 residues. Germline V lookup: CDR1 SGDLS, CDR2 YYNGEE. The CDR3 DNA sequence: TGTGCCAGCAGCGTAGGGCAGACAGGGAAGGATACGCAGTATTTT. Encoded protein: CASSVGQTGKDTQYF.

This chain connects TRBV15 to TRBJ1-6; possibly TRBD1 for D (6 bases). This CDR3 is built from 13 residues. Between the trimmed V and J ends, which lost 4 bases and 15 bases, there was a span of 16 bases. Germline V lookup: CDR1 LNHNV, CDR2 YYDKDF (reference sequence). In nucleotides, the CDR3 is TGTGCCACCAGCACCTCCCAGGGGACCAACCTCCACTTT. Encoded protein: CATSTSQGTNLHF.

The chain employs TRBV6-5 and TRBJ2-3, with TRBD2 matching 9 bases. The germline V gene has CDR1 MNHEY and CDR2 SVGAGI. The CDR3 is made up of 15 amino acids. J lost 6 bases, V lost 4 bases, and 8 bases had no gene match. The CDR3 sequence is CASSSASGNSDTQYF. In DNA, the CDR3 is TGTGCCAGCAGTTCCGCTAGCGGGAATTCGGATACGCAGTATTTT.

The chain recombines TRBV28 with TRBJ2-2; TRBD1 aligns across 9 bases. Germline V gene sequence: CDR1 MDHEN, CDR2 SYDVKM. V lost 2 bases, J lost 7 bases, and 5 bases stayed unmatched. The CDR3 sequence is 15 residues long. CDR3 protein: CASSLNRGRGGELFF. CDR3 DNA: TGTGCCAGCAGTTTAAACAGGGGGCGTGGCGGGGAGCTGTTTTTT.